The source of this TCR beta chain is a study of shared clonotypes between healthy human individuals. The CDR3 contains 13 residues. The V end was cut by 4 bases, the J end by 2 bases, with 9 bases between. From germline, CDR1 is MNHNS and CDR2 SASEGT. Into CD45RA+ naive and CD45RA-negative memory subsets, the CD4+ cells were split. The table came from immunoSEQ multiplex PCR; TCRdb's copy has only in-frame clones and leaves some out. The table lists 1,400,000 or so clones, about 98.5% of them singletons. V usage is TRBV6-1 and J usage is TRBJ2-7; tentatively, D is TRBD1 (5 bases). The source material was naive CD4+ T cells sorted from blood. Stated subset: CD45RA+ positively selected. The sequence derives from a man between 25 and 39 years old in good health. CDR3: CASSVTGPYEQYF. CDR3 nucleotides: TGTGCCAGCAGTGTTACAGGACCCTACGAGCAGTACTTC.